The present T cell receptor beta chain was sequenced within a study of OX40 agonist ivuxolimab in advanced cancers. Turning to the study itself: Across the patients, intravenous ivuxolimab was delivered every 2 weeks at 0.01 to 10 mg/kg. Prior checkpoint blockade (anti-PD-1, anti-PD-L1 or anti-CTLA-4) was permitted; approximately 44% had it. Study-level findings and limits: At 0.1 to 3.0 mg/kg and by week 6, clonal expansion occurred in CD4+ and CD8+ blood T cells.

Trimming stripped 1 base from V and 0 bases from J, with 4 bases between. The germline V gene has CDR1 MNHNY and CDR2 SVGAGI (reference sequence). CDR3 length equals 14 residues. TCRdb's copy holds only in-frame clones and misses some; the assay was immunoSEQ multiplex PCR. Of 45,000 to 50,000 clones in the sample, just over 90% were seen once. Of note for this clone: Antigen specificity is unknown.

This sequence originates from an adult with an advanced solid tumor such as melanoma, head and neck, liver or kidney cancer. The V call is TRBV6-6, the J call TRBJ1-3; unclear D gene. Source: CD4+ or CD8+ T cells sorted from blood, taken in a trial of the OX40 agonist ivuxolimab. The CDR3 coding sequence is TGTGCCAGCAGTTACTTGTCCTCTGGAAACACCATATATTTT. Residues: CASSYLSSGNTIYF.